The T cell receptor (beta chain) under discussion was sequenced for a study of vaccination and CD4 T cells after COVID-19. Findings and limits, study-wide: Vaccine-specific clones in convalescent patients were spike mono-reactive in 304 of 307 cases.

This sample's treatment: roughly 10-day PBMC culture with coronavirus spike peptide pools or control peptides (ViraFEST assay). Remarks on this clonotype: Its antigen is unknown.

The assay that was used to sequence DNA from cultured CD4+ T cells was the Oncomine TCR Beta short-read assay. MiXCR, applied by TCRdb to the PCR reads, yields one record per CDR3 protein. The sample has some 8,300 distinct CDR3 sequences, around 50% seen once. This CDR3 contains 14 residues. Per germline, CDR1 MNHEY and CDR2 SMNVEV (reference sequence). The V gene lost 5 bases and the J gene lost 2 bases, with 10 bases spanning the gap. This sequence originates from a human donor who had recovered from COVID-19. Source material: CD4+ T cells from blood, cultured in vitro. The V gene is TRBV27, the J gene TRBJ1-3; tentatively, D is TRBD1 (5 bases). The chain's CDR3 is CASSPTATGNTIYF. CDR3 nucleotide sequence: TGTGCCAGCAGTCCGACAGCTACTGGAAACACCATATATTTT.